Listed here are 21 T cell receptor beta chains from one sample, sequenced in a study of CD8 T cells in ankylosing spondylitis. TCRdb re-derived calls from the 5' RACE reads in MiXCR, one entry per CDR3 protein. The table has 200,000 to 300,000 distinct CDR3 sequences, 7.5% to 9% seen once. Sequencing was performed on blood, either unsorted or a sorted T cell fraction (not recorded which). These receptors came from a male donor with ankylosing spondylitis or in good health (not recorded which).

The sample holds many counts of this clonotype. This rearrangement joins TRBV5-1 to TRBJ2-3; the D is unclear. Trimming stripped 4 bases from V and 2 bases from J, with 17 bases between. The CDR3 consists of 16 residues. In germline, CDR1 is SGHRS, CDR2 YFSETQ. The CDR3 here is CASSPVAETYTDTQYF. The CDR3 DNA reads as TGCGCCAGCAGCCCGGTCGCGGAGACTTACACAGATACGCAGTATTTT. Full variable domain (missing parts from reference TRBV5-1 and TRBJ2-3): KAGVTQTPRYLIKTRGQQVTLSCSPISGHRSVSWYQQTPGQGLQFLFEYFSETQRNKGNFPGRFSGRQFSNSRSEMNVSTLELGDSALYLCASSPVAETYTDTQYFGPGTRLTVL.

This clonotype was detected only a few times. The rearrangement joins TRBV11-2 to TRBJ2-1, with 8 bases matching TRBD2. V shed 5 bases and J 2 bases; nucleotides not matched to a gene: 8. The CDR3 has 16 amino acids. Germline CDR1 and CDR2: SGHAT and FQNNGV. The CDR3: CASSQTSGPAYNEQFF. As DNA, the CDR3 is TGTGCCAGCAGCCAAACTAGCGGTCCTGCCTACAATGAGCAGTTCTTC.

A word on this clonotype: Germline and junction disagree at one end, which may indicate a read error. The CDR3 sequence: CSASHKEQFF. Here the CDR3 DNA reads TGCAGTGCTAGTCACAAAGAGCAGTTCTTC. The rearrangement links TRBV20-1 to TRBJ2-1; D not certain. CDR3 length: 10 amino acids. Germline V gives CDR1 DFQATT, CDR2 SNEGSKA (reference sequence).

This clonotype was picked up a small number of times. The chain joins TRBV19 to TRBJ2-1; 8 positions match TRBD2. In germline, CDR1 is LNHDA, CDR2 SQIVND (reference sequence). The CDR3 length is 14 residues. CDR3 in DNA: TGTGCGGTCGCGGGGGGAGGTTTCTACAATGAGCAGTTCTTC. Its protein is CAVAGGGFYNEQFF.

The chain is built from TRBV7-2 and TRBJ2-2; D remains unclear. V lost 5 bases and J lost 4, with 14 bases in between. The CDR3 covers 15 residues. Germline lookup yields CDR1 SGHTA and CDR2 FQGNSA. The CDR3, as DNA: TGTGCCAGCAGCCCCCGATTGGGTAGCACCGGGGAGCTGTTTTTT. Protein product: CASSPRLGSTGELFF.

This clonotype was picked up many times. The chain couples TRBV7-2 to TRBJ1-2; D might be TRBD1 (6 bases). This CDR3 contains 16 residues. Germline V CDR1 and CDR2: SGHTA, FQGNSA. Trimming took 5 bases from V and 1 from J, leaving 17 bases between them. The CDR3 sequence is CASSQRGSGSNYGYTF. CDR3 nucleotide sequence: TGTGCCAGCAGCCAAAGGGGGTCAGGGAGTAACTATGGCTACACCTTC.

This clonotype has a count of ten or more. The CDR3 coding sequence is TGTGCCACGTCACTAGCGGGCTGGGAGGACACCGGGGAGCTGTTTTTT. The encoded protein is CATSLAGWEDTGELFF. V gene TRBV6-2 or TRBV6-3 combines with J gene TRBJ2-2; 9 bases are a match to TRBD2. J lost 3 bases, V lost 10 bases, and 12 bases had no gene match. The CDR3 has 16 residues. CDR1 and CDR2 from the germline V gene are MNHEY and SVGEGT.

This clonotype was recorded at least ten times. The rearrangement links TRBV12-3 or TRBV12-4 to TRBJ2-1; perhaps TRBD1 as D (5 bases). With 5 bases removed from V and 6 bases from J, the gap between germline ends came to 11 bases. This CDR3 is 13 amino acids long. This CDR3 is CASSTTGGNEQFF. The CDR3 DNA is TGTGCCAGCAGTACAACAGGCGGCAATGAGCAGTTCTTC.

This clonotype came up a few times. The CDR3: CASSLRGGTFYEQYF. CDR3 bases: TGTGCCAGCAGCCTCAGGGGCGGGACCTTCTACGAGCAGTACTTC. The chain joins TRBV12-3 or TRBV12-4 to TRBJ2-7, with D perhaps matching TRBD1 or TRBD2 (6 bases each). Trimming stripped 6 bases from V and 3 bases from J, with 18 bases between. The CDR3 runs 15 residues.

At least ten counts were recorded for this clonotype. The rearrangement joins TRBV5-6 to TRBJ1-2, with TRBD1 matching over 8 bases. The CDR3 totals 15 residues. The junction had 2 bases not matched to a gene; V was cut back by 1 base and J by 0 bases. Germline V CDR1 and CDR2: SGHDT, YYEEEE. The CDR3 region is CASSLPGQANYGYTF. The CDR3, as DNA: TGTGCCAGCAGCTTGCCGGGACAGGCTAACTATGGCTACACCTTC.

This clonotype was seen ten or more times. This chain joins TRBV4-2 and TRBJ2-2; D not certain. Germline assignment: CDR1 LGHNA and CDR2 YNFKEQ. Trimming removed 0 bases from V and 3 bases from J, with 5 bases in between. The CDR3 length is 14 residues. As DNA, the CDR3 is TGTGCCAGCAGCCAAGATCGGCACACCGGGGAGCTGTTTTTT. This encodes CASSQDRHTGELFF.

V and J are TRBV18 and TRBJ1-1; possible D gene TRBD1, 5 bases. The CDR3 is 16 residues long. CDR1 is KGHSH and CDR2 is LQKENI in the germline V gene. Trimming removed 0 bases at V and 1 base at J, with 12 bases between. CDR3 sequence (DNA): TGTGCCAGCTCACCACCGGGACTCAGGGAGAACACTGAAGCTTTCTTT. Amino acid sequence: CASSPPGLRENTEAFF.

This clonotype showed up many times. The rearrangement links TRBV20-1 to TRBJ2-3; D ambiguous. CDR1 and CDR2 from the germline V gene are DFQATT and SNEGSKA (reference sequence). V gave up 0 bases and J gave up 2 bases, with 12 bases separating them. The CDR3 is 15 amino acids. CDR3 region: CSARDMSRTTDTQYF. CDR3 sequence (DNA): TGCAGTGCTAGAGATATGAGTAGGACCACAGATACGCAGTATTTT.

This clonotype was observed at least ten times. This rearrangement joins TRBV12-3 or TRBV12-4 to TRBJ2-7, with 7 bases lining up with TRBD1. The junction had 7 bases not matched to a gene; V was cut back by 5 bases and J by 3 bases. CDR3 length: 14 residues. As DNA, the CDR3 is TGTGCCAGCAGTCCAGGGGGAAGGAGCTACGAGCAGTACTTC. Protein: CASSPGGRSYEQYF.

In this sample, this clonotype turned up many times. The chain carries TRBV12-3 or TRBV12-4 and TRBJ2-3, with D unclear. The CDR3 consists of 10 residues. The V end lost 6 bases, the J end lost 14 bases, and 12 bases lay between the germline ends. Here the CDR3 reads CASSGLGAYF. The CDR3 DNA sequence: TGTGCCAGCAGCGGCCTAGGAGCGTATTTT.

V and J are TRBV20-1 and TRBJ2-1; 9 positions match TRBD2. The CDR3 sequence is 15 residues long. V dropped 8 bases and J dropped 4; count of bases not matched to a gene: 12. The V gene's germline CDR1 is DFQATT and CDR2 SNEGSKA (reference sequence). The CDR3 spells CSPNSLAGIYNEQFF. For the CDR3, the DNA is TGCAGTCCCAATAGCCTAGCGGGGATTTACAATGAGCAGTTCTTC.

This rearrangement joins TRBV7-8 to TRBJ1-1; tentative D call: TRBD1 (5 bases). V gave up 5 bases and J gave up 4 bases, with 14 bases separating them. The CDR3 is made up of 14 amino acids. Per germline, CDR1 SGHVS and CDR2 FQNEAQ. The CDR3 sequence is CASSALGGSTEAFF. The CDR3 DNA reads as TGTGCCAGCAGCGCTCTCGGGGGGAGCACTGAAGCTTTCTTT.

This clonotype was counted ten times or more. The chain uses TRBV29-1 and TRBJ2-1, with a tentative D call TRBD2 (5 bases). V was cut by 0 bases and J by 5 bases, with 14 bases left in between. Germline CDR1 reads SQVTM; CDR2 reads ANQGSEA. The CDR3 extends over 15 amino acids. The CDR3 loop is CSVEDPGGLDNEQFF. The CDR3 nucleotides read TGCAGCGTTGAAGATCCTGGAGGACTGGACAATGAGCAGTTCTTC.

The CDR3 coding sequence is TGCGCCAGCAGCGCCGGGACGTGGGAAGGCTACACCTTC. It translates to CASSAGTWEGYTF. The chain joins TRBV5-1 to TRBJ1-2; D might be TRBD1 (5 bases). Per germline, CDR1 SGHRS and CDR2 YFSETQ. V was trimmed by 4 bases and J by 8 bases, leaving 15 bases between them. This CDR3 has 13 residues.

The table lists this clonotype with many counts. The chain links TRBV7-9 to TRBJ2-1; D gene uncertain. Germline-derived CDR1 and CDR2 are SEHNR and FQNEAQ (reference sequence). V lost 5 bases, J lost 5 bases, and 10 bases lay in between. The CDR3 contains 13 residues. The CDR3 nucleotides are TGTGCCAGCAGCCCATGGACCCACAATGAGCAGTTCTTC. Its translation: CASSPWTHNEQFF. Complete variable domain (other parts from reference TRBV7-9 and TRBJ2-1): DTGVSQNPRHKITKRGQNVTFRCDPISEHNRLYWYRQTLGQGPEFLTYFQNEAQLEKSRLLSDRFSAERPKGSFSTLEIQRTEQGDSAMYLCASSPWTHNEQFFGPGTRLTVL.

This clonotype was recorded many times. V is TRBV6-1 and J is TRBJ2-1; 14 bases match TRBD2. Germline CDR1 and CDR2: MNHNS and SASEGT. CDR3 length: 15 residues. Trimming took 6 bases from V and 5 from J; bases not matched to a gene: 3. The CDR3 protein is CASSRLAGGDNEQFF. CDR3 bases: TGTGCCAGCAGCCGACTAGCGGGGGGGGACAATGAGCAGTTCTTC.